Presented here are 8 T cell receptor beta chains from one specimen sequenced in a study of shared clonotypes between healthy human individuals. Sequencing was performed with immunoSEQ multiplex PCR; in TCRdb, only in-frame clones are kept and a portion is missing. Of around 320,000 clones in the sample, roughly 84% were seen once. The sequencing sample was made of memory CD8+ T cells sorted from blood. Documented subset: CD45RO+ cells pooled with CCR7-negative TemRA cells. The receptors originated from a man aged 18-30 years in good health.

This sequence joins TRBV7-6 and TRBJ1-2; D unclear. The germline V gene has CDR1 SGHVS and CDR2 FNYEAQ. V was shortened by 5 bases and J by 4 bases, with 26 bases between the two germline ends. CDR3 length: 18 amino acids. The CDR3 sequence: CASSPRPGGRFSGYGYTF. In DNA, the CDR3 is TGTGCCAGCAGCCCCAGACCCGGCGGAAGGTTTTCGGGCTATGGCTACACCTTC.

The V and J genes are TRBV5-8 and TRBJ2-7; possibly TRBD1 or TRBD2 for D (5 bases each). This CDR3 has 13 residues. Trimming took 7 bases from V and 3 from J, leaving 14 bases between them. Germline CDR1 SGHTS, CDR2 YDEGEE. The CDR3, as DNA: TGTGCCAGCCTAGAGGGGTACTACTACGAGCAGTACTTC. This codes for CASLEGYYYEQYF.

The chain combines TRBV13 with TRBJ2-7; D not certain. V was clipped by 0 bases and J by 2 bases, with 8 bases between them. Looked up from germline, CDR1 is PRHDT and CDR2 is FYEKMQ (reference sequence). The CDR3 has 14 amino acids. CDR3 DNA: TGTGCCAGCAGCTTAGGCGGTTCGACCTACGAGCAGTACTTC. It translates to CASSLGGSTYEQYF.

Concerning this clone itself: Being one base from a much bigger clone, this may be a read error. The same CDR3 can be traced to other DNA sequences in this sample. The CDR3 region has the DNA TGTGCCAGCAGCTTAGGGGGGAACACTGAAGCTTTCTTT. Its protein product is CASSLGGNTEAFF. This chain uses TRBV13 with TRBJ1-1; D gene unclear. Germline V gene lookup returns CDR1 PRHDT and CDR2 FYEKMQ (reference sequence). This CDR3 comprises 13 residues. With 0 bases removed from V and 1 base from J, the gap between germline ends came to 3 bases.

The gene calls are TRBV27 and TRBJ1-4; possibly TRBD1 for D (5 bases). CDR1 MNHEY and CDR2 SMNVEV come from the germline V gene (reference sequence). The CDR3 totals 15 residues. V lost 3 bases, J lost 8 bases, and 16 bases lay in between. CDR3 bases: TGTGCCAGCAGTTTTGACGGAGGGGAGGGGGAAAAACTGTTTTTT. It yields the protein CASSFDGGEGEKLFF.

The chain combines TRBV7-9 with TRBJ2-5, with D perhaps matching TRBD1 or TRBD2 (5 bases each). The length of the CDR3 is 14 residues. Germline V lookup: CDR1 SEHNR, CDR2 FQNEAQ (reference sequence). V was cut by 3 bases and J by 0 bases, with 8 bases left in between. The DNA of the CDR3 is TGTGCCAGCAGCTTTCCGGGACACCAAGAGACCCAGTACTTC. Translation: CASSFPGHQETQYF.

V is TRBV5-1 and J is TRBJ2-3; the D gene is possibly TRBD2 (6 bases). Germline-derived CDR1 and CDR2 are SGHRS and YFSETQ. There are 17 residues in the CDR3. Trimming pared 0 bases from V and 4 bases from J, leaving 18 bases between. This CDR3 is CASSLARVTGGADTQYF. CDR3 DNA sequence: TGCGCCAGCAGCTTGGCGCGGGTGACGGGCGGGGCAGATACGCAGTATTTT.

V is TRBV5-4 and J is TRBJ2-3; TRBD1 might be the D (6 bases). The V gene lost 4 bases and the J gene lost 4 bases, with 16 bases spanning the gap. Germline V gene lookup returns CDR1 SGHNT and CDR2 YYREEE (reference sequence). CDR3 size: 15 residues. The CDR3 loop reads CASSPPRGTPDTQYF. CDR3 nucleotides: TGTGCCAGCAGCCCTCCCAGGGGAACCCCAGATACGCAGTATTTT. The variable domain in full, completed from reference TRBV5-4 and TRBJ2-3, reads ETGVTQSPTHLIKTRGQQVTLRCSSQSGHNTVSWYQQALGQGPQFIFQYYREEENGRGNFPPRFSGLQFPNYSSELNVNALELDDSALYLCASSPPRGTPDTQYFGPGTRLTVL.